This TCR beta chain was observed in a study of shared clonotypes between healthy human individuals. The table came from immunoSEQ multiplex PCR; TCRdb's copy has only in-frame clones and leaves some out. This table holds hundreds of thousands of clones, around 96% found once. V lost 1 base and J lost 4, with 16 bases in between. From germline, CDR1 is SQVTM and CDR2 ANQGSEA. The CDR3 is 15 residues long. Study findings and constraints: As a rule, naive subsets had a larger estimated richness than memory subsets.

For this clone: The antigen is unknown.

The naive CD8 fraction comprised CD45RO-negative cells positively selected for CCR7 and excluded terminally differentiated effector memory CD45RA+ cells. The chain carries TRBV29-1 and TRBJ2-5; D possibly matches TRBD1 or TRBD2 (5 bases each). The sample comprised naive CD8+ T cells sorted from blood. The clonotype comes from a woman in her twenties or thirties in good health. The CDR3 sequence: CSVEGGRVSGETQYF. The CDR3, as DNA: TGCAGCGTTGAAGGGGGCAGGGTGAGCGGAGAGACCCAGTACTTC.